The 30 T cell receptor beta chains below all came from one sample that was sequenced in a study of T cells in Graves' hyperthyroidism and ophthalmopathy. Amplification targeted TCR beta CDR3 regions from RNA transcripts. The HTBI set primed first-round TCR CDR3 RT-PCR. TCRdb re-analysed the multiplex PCR reads in MiXCR, keeping a single row per CDR3 protein. The repertoire holds some 600,000 distinct CDR3 sequences, with approximately 14% as singletons. The sequencing sample was made of blood. The source of these receptors is a woman aged 25 to 45 with Graves' hyperthyroidism that later progressed to Graves' ophthalmopathy.

This clonotype was seen ten or more times. The chain has TRBV30 and TRBJ2-1, with 9 positions matching TRBD1. V lost 2 bases and J lost 10; bases outside the gene matches: 6. From germline, CDR1 is GTSNPN and CDR2 SVGIG (reference sequence). The CDR3 spans 13 residues. The CDR3 reads CAWSPGQGGEQFF. CDR3 DNA: TGTGCCTGGAGTCCGGGACAGGGTGGAGAGCAGTTCTTC.

The sample holds many counts of this clonotype. The chain employs TRBV18 and TRBJ2-7, with 8 positions matching TRBD1. Per the germline V gene, CDR1 is KGHSH and CDR2 is LQKENI. This CDR3 has 13 amino acids. V lost 8 bases, J lost 7 bases, and 10 bases stayed unmatched. Written as DNA, the CDR3 is TGTGCCAGCGCGACAGGGGTGAGGGAGGAGCAGTACTTC. Its translation: CASATGVREEQYF.

This clonotype was seen only a few times. The chain employs TRBV19 and TRBJ2-1; D is possibly TRBD1 (6 bases). CDR1 LNHDA and CDR2 SQIVND come from the germline V gene (reference sequence). The CDR3 loop spans 15 amino acids. V lost 4 bases to trimming and J lost 3 bases, with 13 bases between them. CDR3 nucleotide sequence: TGTGCCAGTAGTACCGACAGGTATGTCTACAATGAGCAGTTCTTC. Protein sequence: CASSTDRYVYNEQFF.

The chain carries TRBV7-9 and TRBJ2-7; D remains unclear. Trimming took 4 bases from V and 0 from J, leaving 13 bases between them. The CDR3 runs to 15 residues. Germline V CDR1 and CDR2: SEHNR, FQNEAQ (reference sequence). CDR3 coding DNA: TGTGCCAGCAGCTCCCCGGCAGAGCCCTCCTACGAGCAGTACTTC. It codes for CASSSPAEPSYEQYF. Full variable domain (rest looked up from reference TRBV7-9 and TRBJ2-7): DTGVSQNPRHKITKRGQNVTFRCDPISEHNRLYWYRQTLGQGPEFLTYFQNEAQLEKSRLLSDRFSAERPKGSFSTLEIQRTEQGDSAMYLCASSSPAEPSYEQYFGPGTRLTVT.

This rearrangement joins TRBV6-1 to TRBJ2-1; D is undetermined. Deletions cut 3 bases from V and 6 bases from J, with 12 bases between. Germline loops: CDR1 MNHNS, CDR2 SASEGT. The CDR3 is made up of 14 amino acids. The CDR3 sequence: CASSEVGGVNEQFF. CDR3 DNA sequence: TGTGCCAGCAGTGAGGTTGGCGGTGTCAATGAGCAGTTCTTC.

To note about this clonotype: This may be a read error: a much more frequent sequence differs by one nucleotide. Since no conserved phenylalanine or tryptophan closes the CDR3, a read error is the likely cause. V gene TRBV12-3 or TRBV12-4 combines with J gene TRBJ2-3, with a tentative D call TRBD2 (5 bases). This CDR3 is built from 16 residues. Trimming stripped 7 bases from V and 2 bases from J, with 19 bases between. The CDR3 sequence: CASNSGRAGDTDTQYL. The CDR3 nucleotides are TGTGCCAGCAACTCTGGTAGGGCGGGCGACACAGATACGCAGTATCTT.

This clonotype was seen ten or more times. The genes are TRBV6-5 and TRBJ1-5; no clear D gene. This CDR3 is built from 15 residues. Trimming removed 2 bases at V and 1 base at J, with 9 bases between. Germline V gives CDR1 MNHEY, CDR2 SVGAGI. The CDR3 region is CASSYRLDSNQPQHF. The CDR3 coding sequence is TGTGCCAGCAGTTACCGTCTAGACAGCAATCAGCCCCAGCATTTT.

This clonotype was counted only a few times. V gene TRBV10-3 combines with J gene TRBJ2-2; 9 bases line up with TRBD1. The CDR3 contains 14 residues. V dropped 6 bases and J dropped 6; count of bases not matched to a gene: 5. Per the germline V gene, CDR1 is ENHRY and CDR2 is SYGVKD. DNA for the CDR3: TGTGCCATCAGGGACGGGACAGGGCCCGGGGAGCTGTTTTTT. It specifies CAIRDGTGPGELFF.

J is TRBJ2-2 and V is TRBV28; tentative D call: TRBD2 (5 bases). Trimming stripped 8 bases from V and 5 bases from J, with 15 bases between. The CDR3 sequence is 14 residues long. Germline lookup yields CDR1 MDHEN and CDR2 SYDVKM. CDR3 sequence reads: CASLPGLRTGELFF. The CDR3 nucleotides are TGTGCCAGCCTCCCCGGACTCCGTACCGGGGAGCTGTTTTTT.

This rearrangement joins TRBV20-1 to TRBJ1-1; TRBD1 agrees at 8 bases. This CDR3 has 14 residues. Germline lookup yields CDR1 DFQATT and CDR2 SNEGSKA (reference sequence). The V gene end was trimmed by 5 bases and the J gene end by 1 base; junction bases not matched to a gene: 6. The CDR3 DNA follows: TGCAGTGCTCCCAGGGGGCCTGGGAACACTGAAGCTTTCTTT. Residues: CSAPRGPGNTEAFF.

This clonotype has at least ten counts. The genes are TRBV27 and TRBJ2-7; D might be TRBD1 or TRBD2, each matching 6 bases. Trimming left V 4 bases short and J 2 bases short, with 30 bases between. Germline V lookup: CDR1 MNHEY, CDR2 SMNVEV (reference sequence). The CDR3 sequence is 20 residues long. The CDR3 sequence is CASSSLVRGVDGKPPYEQYF. In DNA, the CDR3 is TGTGCCAGCAGTTCCCTAGTTAGGGGGGTAGACGGCAAACCCCCCTACGAGCAGTACTTC.

The table lists this clonotype with a few counts. V usage is TRBV29-1 and J usage is TRBJ2-7; 9 positions agree with TRBD1. This CDR3 region has 12 residues. Germline V CDR1 and CDR2: SQVTM, ANQGSEA. With V trimmed by 6 bases and J by 3 bases, 3 bases remained unmatched. The CDR3 sequence: CSVLTGGYEQYF. The CDR3 DNA follows: TGCAGCGTCTTGACAGGGGGCTACGAGCAGTACTTC.

A note on this clonotype: Possible read error: a much larger clone is one base away. The V gene is TRBV28, the J gene TRBJ1-5; D remains ambiguous. The CDR3 is made up of 15 amino acids. V was trimmed by 2 bases and J by 0 bases, leaving 8 bases between them. CDR1 is MDHEN and CDR2 is SYDVKM in the germline V gene. This chain's CDR3 is CASSLGQISNQPQHF. CDR3 nucleotide sequence: TGTGCCAGCAGTTTAGGGCAGATTAGCAATCAGCCCCAGCATTTT.

There are many counts of this clonotype. Here the CDR3 DNA reads TGTGCCAGCAGTCCCTGGAGAGGGGGAGTAGGGAATGAGCAGTTCTTC. This codes for CASSPWRGGVGNEQFF. The chain recombines TRBV27 with TRBJ2-1, with D tentatively TRBD1 (6 bases). This CDR3 is 16 amino acids long. Trimming removed 5 bases at V and 7 bases at J, with 21 bases between. Germline V CDR1 and CDR2: MNHEY, SMNVEV (reference sequence).

Comments on this clonotype: Relative to the germline gene, one junction end is altered; a read error may explain this. The chain is built from TRBV18 and TRBJ2-2; 9 nucleotides line up with TRBD2. CDR3 length: 17 amino acids. CDR1 and CDR2 (germline): KGHSH, LQKENI. For the CDR3, the DNA is TGTGCCATCTCACCGAGAATAGCGGGAGCGGACACCGGGGAGCTGTTTTTT. Amino acid sequence: CAISPRIAGADTGELFF. The full variable domain, in which reference TRBV18 and TRBJ2-2 provide the parts outside the CDR3, is NAGVMQNPRHLVRRRGQEARLRCSPMKGHSHVYWYRQLPEEGLKFMVYLQKENIIDESGMPKERFSAEFPKEGPSILRIQQVVRGDSAAYFCAISPRIAGADTGELFFGEGSRLTVL.

In this sample, this clonotype turned up a few times. The chain is built from TRBV6-1 and TRBJ1-1; TRBD1 matches 9 bases. The J segment lost 5 bases and the V segment lost 7 bases, leaving 11 bases of the junction unmatched. The CDR3 covers 15 residues. Germline CDR1 reads MNHNS; CDR2 reads SASEGT. The CDR3 nucleotides read TGTGCCAGCAAGGCATTACAGGGGGCGGTTACTGAAGCTTTCTTT. Its protein is CASKALQGAVTEAFF.

The J gene is TRBJ2-7, the V gene TRBV29-1, with 7 nucleotides matching TRBD2. The CDR3 has 14 residues. Trimming cost V 3 bases and J 4 bases; bases outside gene matches: 9. Germline CDR1 is SQVTM and CDR2 is ANQGSEA. DNA of the CDR3: TGCAGCGTTGAGGGGGGGGGAGGGGCGTACGAGCAGTACTTC. This codes for CSVEGGGGAYEQYF.

V is TRBV4-1 and J is TRBJ2-5; D unresolved. Germline CDR1 is MGHRA and CDR2 is YSYEKL. The CDR3 runs 12 residues. Trimming removed 3 bases from V and 4 bases from J, with 6 bases in between. Here the CDR3 DNA reads TGCGCCAGCAGCCAGCACGGAGAGACCCAGTACTTC. This sequence encodes CASSQHGETQYF.

This clonotype was counted only a few times. J is TRBJ1-2 and V is TRBV7-2; 9 bases match TRBD1. The CDR3 is 15 amino acids. The trim removed 5 bases at V and 2 bases at J, leaving 6 bases unmatched. Germline-derived CDR1 and CDR2 are SGHTA and FQGNSA. CDR3 DNA sequence: TGTGCCAGCAGCGGGGGCGGGACAGGGAACTATGGCTACACCTTC. Translated: CASSGGGTGNYGYTF.

In its sample, this clonotype was seen many times. The chain couples TRBV6-1 to TRBJ2-1; possible D gene TRBD2, 6 bases. From germline, CDR1 is MNHNS and CDR2 SASEGT. The length of the CDR3 is 17 residues. With 5 bases removed from V and 0 bases from J, the gap between germline ends came to 17 bases. CDR3 amino acids: CASSTSFGRSSYNEQFF. For the CDR3, the DNA is TGTGCCAGCAGTACCTCGTTTGGGAGGAGCTCCTACAATGAGCAGTTCTTC.

The chain links TRBV6-2 or TRBV6-3 to TRBJ2-7, with 10 nucleotides matching TRBD2. The CDR3 consists of 15 residues. In germline, CDR1 is MNHEY, CDR2 SVGEGT. V lost 2 bases to trimming and J lost 5 bases; unmatched junction nucleotides: 6. CDR3 in DNA: TGTGCCAGCAGTTACAGGCCTAGCGGGAGCCACGAGCAGTACTTC. This translates into CASSYRPSGSHEQYF.

In its sample, this clonotype was seen many times. The chain recombines TRBV2 with TRBJ2-3, with unresolved D. Germline V lookup: CDR1 SNHLY, CDR2 FYNNEI. V lost 2 bases and J lost 0, with 9 bases in between. The CDR3 has 15 residues. The CDR3 sequence: CASSELSSSTDTQYF. CDR3 bases: TGTGCCAGCAGTGAATTGTCGTCTAGCACAGATACGCAGTATTTT. Supplemented by reference TRBV2 and TRBJ2-3, the full variable domain reads EPEVTQTPSHQVTQMGQEVILRCVPISNHLYFYWYRQILGQKVEFLVSFYNNEISEKSEIFDDQFSVERPDGSNFTLKIRSTKLEDSAMYFCASSELSSSTDTQYFGPGTRLTVL.

This clonotype was seen repeatedly, ten times or more. This rearrangement joins TRBV6-2 or TRBV6-3 to TRBJ2-2, with D maybe TRBD2 (5 bases). CDR1 and CDR2 (germline): MNHEY, SVGEGT. This CDR3 has 16 residues. Trimming cost V 6 bases and J 6 bases, with 20 bases left between them. CDR3 region: CASRTGTSQFAGELFF. The CDR3 bases are TGTGCCAGCAGAACGGGCACTAGTCAGTTTGCCGGGGAGCTGTTTTTT.

CDR3 protein: CASSPTGTLNTIYF. The CDR3 DNA reads TGTGCCAGCAGTCCGACAGGGACTTTAAACACCATATATTTT. The chain has TRBV28 and TRBJ1-3; the match to TRBD1 covers 7 bases. Germline-derived CDR1 and CDR2 are MDHEN and SYDVKM. The CDR3 extends over 14 amino acids. V shed 5 bases and J 6 bases; nucleotides not matched to a gene: 7.

This clonotype was seen a handful of times. The chain carries TRBV20-1 and TRBJ1-1, with TRBD1 matching over 8 bases. Trimming removed 6 bases from V and 5 bases from J; junction bases left unmatched: 8. This CDR3 contains 13 residues. Per germline, CDR1 DFQATT and CDR2 SNEGSKA (reference sequence). CDR3 amino acids: CSAGGQGGTEAFF. For the CDR3, the DNA is TGCAGTGCCGGAGGACAGGGTGGGACTGAAGCTTTCTTT.

Details on this clonotype: This clone may be a read error of a much larger clone one base away. V gene TRBV11-3 combines with J gene TRBJ1-1; TRBD1 agrees at 9 bases. This CDR3 spans 13 amino acids. The germline V gene encodes CDR1 SGHNT and CDR2 YENEEA. The CDR3 reads CTSSLASGTGAFF. The CDR3 nucleotides read TGTACCAGCAGCTTAGCCTCCGGGACAGGGGCTTTCTTT.

This clonotype appeared a few times. The chain recombines TRBV7-3 with TRBJ1-1; D unresolved. Germline V CDR1 and CDR2: SGHTA, FQGTGA. V shed 5 bases and J shed 1 base, with 11 bases lying between them. The CDR3 length is 14 residues. The CDR3 bases are TGTGCCAGCAGCCGAGAAGACGCGAACACTGAAGCTTTCTTT. Its translation is CASSREDANTEAFF.

This clonotype has at least ten counts. The rearrangement links TRBV6-1 to TRBJ1-1, with D possibly matching TRBD1 (6 bases). The CDR3 runs to 15 residues. V lost 10 bases, J lost 0 bases, and 18 bases lay in between. CDR1 and CDR2 from the germline V gene are MNHNS and SASEGT. This chain's CDR3 is CATGDHPNMNTEAFF. Written as DNA, the CDR3 is TGTGCCACAGGGGACCACCCAAACATGAACACTGAAGCTTTCTTT.

The chain uses TRBV9 and TRBJ2-1, with D possibly TRBD2 on 5 matching bases. CDR3 size: 14 residues. Germline V gene data show CDR1 as SGDLS and CDR2 as YYNGEE. The V gene lost 4 bases and the J gene lost 0 bases, with 8 bases spanning the gap. CDR3 amino acids: CASSRTDSYNEQFF. Here the CDR3 DNA reads TGTGCCAGCAGCCGGACTGACTCCTACAATGAGCAGTTCTTC.

The chain carries TRBV3-1 and TRBJ2-3, with unresolved D. The CDR3 consists of 14 residues. Germline loops: CDR1 LGHDT, CDR2 YNNKEL (reference sequence). Trimming removed 3 bases at V and 1 base at J, with 8 bases between. CDR3 in amino acids: CASSHPTGTDTQYF. The CDR3 DNA sequence: TGTGCCAGCAGCCACCCTACAGGCACAGATACGCAGTATTTT.